The clone carrying this T cell receptor (beta chain) was seen more than once but under ten times. Its specificity is not known. This sample was taken from a study of T-cell memory formation after mild COVID-19. Broader study findings: A second wave of clones peaked on day 37, and their SARS-CoV-2 specificity went unconfirmed. Clones that shrank (day 15 to 85) were balanced CD4/CD8, whereas later expanders leaned CD4+.

Trimming took 0 bases from V and 7 from J; bases not matched to a gene: 6. The CDR3 consists of 16 residues. Germline CDR1 reads MGHRA; CDR2 reads YSYEKL. TCR alpha and TCR beta cDNA libraries with sample barcodes and UMIs came from 5'RACE using constant-segment primers. TCRdb analysed the 5' RACE reads with MiXCR anew, one entry per CDR3 protein. This sample carries more than 150,000 distinct CDR3 sequences, over 20% of them seen once, and the ten largest clones take 23%. Material for sequencing was PBMCs or a T cell subset sorted from them (not recorded which). The chain is built from TRBV4-1 and TRBJ2-2, with 9 nucleotides matching TRBD1. The TCR sequence derives from an adult woman who had mild COVID-19 (a few samples of this study predate the infection). Cell type and time point are not known. CDR3 residues: CASSQEHRGHGGELFF. The DNA for the CDR3 is TGCGCCAGCAGCCAAGAGCACAGGGGGCATGGCGGGGAGCTGTTTTTT.